The rows below give T cell receptor beta chains drawn from one sample of a study of blood T cell repertoires in COVID-19. Only in-frame clones appear in the TCRdb table, and some are missing; sequencing was by immunoSEQ multiplex PCR. The sample consists of 200,000 or so clones, roughly 80% of them appearing once. Sequenced material: peripheral blood. These receptors were taken from a woman in her thirties with acute or convalescent COVID-19. CDR3s include the opening cysteine and the closing phenylalanine or tryptophan. The D gene is left open where the match is weak.

cdr3_aa: CASSSPTSGGSSTDTQYF
d_call: TRBD2
cdr3_length: 18
v_call: TRBV13
j_call: TRBJ2-3

cdr3_aa: CASSFHGVGNYGYTF
d_call: -
cdr3_length: 15
v_call: TRBV5-6
j_call: TRBJ1-2

cdr3_aa: CSVDSGGKLFF
d_call: -
cdr3_length: 11
v_call: TRBV29-1
j_call: TRBJ1-4

cdr3_aa: CASSIISTGGNYEQYF
d_call: -
cdr3_length: 16
v_call: TRBV28
j_call: TRBJ2-7

cdr3_aa: CAISKDIYENTEAFF
d_call: -
cdr3_length: 15
v_call: TRBV10-3
j_call: TRBJ1-1

cdr3_aa: CASSQLAGGLKETQYF
d_call: TRBD2
cdr3_length: 16
v_call: TRBV7-2
j_call: TRBJ2-5

cdr3_aa: CASSLATSSGNTIYF
d_call: -
cdr3_length: 15
v_call: TRBV7-8
j_call: TRBJ1-3

cdr3_aa: CASSQTSVANTGELFF
d_call: TRBD2
cdr3_length: 16
v_call: TRBV5-1
j_call: TRBJ2-2

cdr3_aa: CASRAGGAYEQYF
d_call: TRBD1
cdr3_length: 13
v_call: TRBV6-5
j_call: TRBJ2-7

cdr3_aa: CASSQTTGGSSPLHF
d_call: TRBD1
cdr3_length: 15
v_call: TRBV5-1
j_call: TRBJ1-6

cdr3_aa: CASSLGATTDTQYF
d_call: -
cdr3_length: 14
v_call: TRBV11-2
j_call: TRBJ2-3

cdr3_aa: CASSFGRAGPQHF
d_call: -
cdr3_length: 13
v_call: TRBV27
j_call: TRBJ1-5

cdr3_aa: CAGKGVAKNIQYF
d_call: -
cdr3_length: 13
v_call: TRBV6-4
j_call: TRBJ2-4

cdr3_aa: CASSLEGRYGYTF
d_call: -
cdr3_length: 13
v_call: TRBV12-3/TRBV12-4
j_call: TRBJ1-2

cdr3_aa: CASSETPGRNYGYTF
d_call: -
cdr3_length: 15
v_call: TRBV6-1
j_call: TRBJ1-2

cdr3_aa: CASSPGQGGYEQYF
d_call: -
cdr3_length: 14
v_call: TRBV7-7
j_call: TRBJ2-7

cdr3_aa: CASSGGETQYF
d_call: TRBD1
cdr3_length: 11
v_call: TRBV6-6
j_call: TRBJ2-5

cdr3_aa: CASSPAAGEVGETQYF
d_call: TRBD2
cdr3_length: 16
v_call: TRBV5-6
j_call: TRBJ2-5

cdr3_aa: CASSLGLEARTGELFF
d_call: -
cdr3_length: 16
v_call: TRBV5-5
j_call: TRBJ2-2

cdr3_aa: CASSSQMHTDTQYF
d_call: -
cdr3_length: 14
v_call: TRBV28
j_call: TRBJ2-3

cdr3_aa: CASSPRENQPQHF
d_call: -
cdr3_length: 13
v_call: TRBV7-9
j_call: TRBJ1-5

cdr3_aa: CASSRDSDSPLHF
d_call: TRBD1
cdr3_length: 13
v_call: TRBV5-6
j_call: TRBJ1-6

cdr3_aa: CASSYQLAGLHQFF
d_call: TRBD2
cdr3_length: 14
v_call: TRBV6-5
j_call: TRBJ2-1

cdr3_aa: CASSSLYEKLFF
d_call: -
cdr3_length: 12
v_call: TRBV27
j_call: TRBJ1-4

cdr3_aa: CASSYRESTTGIYEQYF
d_call: TRBD1
cdr3_length: 17
v_call: TRBV6-9
j_call: TRBJ2-7

cdr3_aa: CASSTGGAGQPQHF
d_call: -
cdr3_length: 14
v_call: TRBV2
j_call: TRBJ1-5

cdr3_aa: CASSQGRTSGVVGELFF
d_call: TRBD2
cdr3_length: 17
v_call: TRBV14
j_call: TRBJ2-2

cdr3_aa: CASSFGGYSNQPQHF
d_call: -
cdr3_length: 15
v_call: TRBV28
j_call: TRBJ1-5

cdr3_aa: CASSRGQGSNQPQHF
d_call: TRBD1
cdr3_length: 15
v_call: TRBV6-5
j_call: TRBJ1-5

cdr3_aa: CAWSVLAGSYNEQFF
d_call: TRBD2
cdr3_length: 15
v_call: TRBV30
j_call: TRBJ2-1

cdr3_aa: CASSSRAGGTDTQYF
d_call: -
cdr3_length: 15
v_call: TRBV2
j_call: TRBJ2-3

cdr3_aa: CASSPWVGAGGYTF
d_call: -
cdr3_length: 14
v_call: TRBV27
j_call: TRBJ1-2

cdr3_aa: CASSLVPGFTEGYGYTF
d_call: -
cdr3_length: 17
v_call: TRBV7-8
j_call: TRBJ1-2

cdr3_aa: CASSLSREATGELFF
d_call: TRBD2
cdr3_length: 15
v_call: TRBV11-1
j_call: TRBJ2-2

cdr3_aa: CASSIGQGNTIYF
d_call: -
cdr3_length: 13
v_call: TRBV5-4
j_call: TRBJ1-3

cdr3_aa: CASSQEASYSNQPQHF
d_call: -
cdr3_length: 16
v_call: TRBV4-3
j_call: TRBJ1-5

cdr3_aa: CASSYSELTTGNTIYF
d_call: -
cdr3_length: 16
v_call: TRBV6-5
j_call: TRBJ1-3

cdr3_aa: CSVDPTLYGYTF
d_call: -
cdr3_length: 12
v_call: TRBV29-1
j_call: TRBJ1-2

cdr3_aa: CASSSSRYSYEQYF
d_call: -
cdr3_length: 14
v_call: TRBV11-2
j_call: TRBJ2-7

cdr3_aa: CAWSTGTGGNYGYTF
d_call: TRBD1
cdr3_length: 15
v_call: TRBV30
j_call: TRBJ1-2